Presented here are 30 T cell receptor beta chains from one specimen sequenced in a study of T cell repertoires in cytomegalovirus infection. These receptors' antigens are unknown. MiXCR, applied by TCRdb to the reads, yields one record per CDR3 protein. This table has around 100,000 distinct CDR3 sequences, about a tenth appearing once. Sequencing used PBMCs, sequenced either directly or after in vitro stimulation (not recorded which). All receptors come from a human donor in good health (CMV status not recorded). Some clones in this sample may be carry-over from other donors' samples.

In nucleotides, the CDR3 is TGTGCCAGCAGTTACACCTCCCGTCGGACTAGCGGGAGATCTCTAGGCACCGGGGAGCTGTTTTTT. Encoded protein: CASSYTSRRTSGRSLGTGELFF. The chain couples TRBV6-2 or TRBV6-3 to TRBJ2-2, with 13 positions matching TRBD2. This CDR3 is 22 amino acids long. Germline CDR1 MNHEY, CDR2 SVGEGT. V shed 2 bases, J shed 4 bases, and the junction held 19 bases outside the gene matches.

This clonotype was observed a few times. This sequence joins TRBV7-2 and TRBJ1-1, with D maybe TRBD1 (5 bases). Germline V gene sequence: CDR1 SGHTA, CDR2 FQGNSA. The CDR3 runs to 13 residues. Trimming took off 1 base at V and 10 bases at J, with 13 bases between the two ends. The CDR3 region is CASSLEGVLGAFF. The CDR3 region has the DNA TGTGCCAGCAGCTTAGAAGGGGTCTTAGGAGCTTTCTTT.

This clonotype was counted ten times or more. The genes are TRBV6-5 and TRBJ2-1; 7 bases agree with TRBD2. V was clipped by 6 bases and J by 3 bases; unmatched bases: 8. Germline V gene data show CDR1 as MNHEY and CDR2 as SVGAGI. The CDR3 has 15 residues. The CDR3 sequence is CASSPWAGVYNEQFF. CDR3 sequence (DNA): TGTGCCAGCAGCCCCTGGGCGGGAGTCTACAATGAGCAGTTCTTC.

This rearrangement joins TRBV29-1 to TRBJ2-1; 9 positions agree with TRBD2. V lost 4 bases to trimming and J lost 9 bases; unmatched junction nucleotides: 10. Germline values: CDR1 SQVTM, CDR2 ANQGSEA. The CDR3 has 14 residues. The CDR3 region is CSVVRVAGVREQFF. The CDR3 DNA sequence: TGCAGCGTTGTCCGAGTAGCGGGAGTTCGTGAGCAGTTCTTC.

In this sample, this clonotype turned up many times. The genes are TRBV19 and TRBJ2-1; D gene uncertain. The CDR3 consists of 16 residues. V was shortened by 1 base and J by 10 bases, with 20 bases between the two germline ends. CDR1 and CDR2 from the germline V gene are LNHDA and SQIVND (reference sequence). The CDR3 nucleotides read TGTGCCAGTAGTATAGGCGCCGCGTCGGGTACATGGGAGCAGTTCTTC. Translating gives CASSIGAASGTWEQFF.

The chain carries TRBV11-2 and TRBJ2-7, with TRBD1 as a possible D gene (5 bases). Trimming took off 1 base at V and 2 bases at J, with 9 bases between the two ends. Per germline, CDR1 SGHAT and CDR2 FQNNGV. This CDR3 region has 14 residues. The DNA of the CDR3 is TGTGCCAGCAGCTTAGTCACAGGTCCCTACGAGCAGTACGTC. The encoded protein is CASSLVTGPYEQYV.

In its sample, this clonotype was seen many times. The chain couples TRBV7-2 to TRBJ2-1; 7 bases are shared with TRBD2. Germline V gene sequence: CDR1 SGHTA, CDR2 FQGNSA. The CDR3 has 15 residues. V gave up 5 bases and J gave up 0 bases; unmatched junction bases: 4. This CDR3 reads CASSPSGNSYNEQFF. CDR3 DNA sequence: TGTGCCAGCAGCCCCAGCGGGAACTCCTACAATGAGCAGTTCTTC.

This chain joins TRBV7-2 and TRBJ2-7; D is uncertain. The length of the CDR3 is 14 residues. Germline V gene data show CDR1 as SGHTA and CDR2 as FQGNSA. V lost 0 bases, J lost 1 base, and 7 bases lay in between. CDR3 protein: CASSLAANSYEQYF. The CDR3 DNA is TGTGCCAGCAGCTTAGCCGCTAATTCCTACGAGCAGTACTTC. The full variable domain, its missing parts supplied by reference TRBV7-2 and TRBJ2-7, is GAGVSQSPSNKVTEKGKDVELRCDPISGHTALYWYRQSLGQGLEFLIYFQGNSAPDKSGLPSDRFSAERTGGSVSTLTIQRTQQEDSAVYLCASSLAANSYEQYFGPGTRLTVT.

V is TRBV5-5 and J is TRBJ1-2; D unclear. The CDR3 consists of 14 residues. Trimming shortened V by 0 bases and J by 5 bases, and 11 bases separated the two germline ends. The germline V gene encodes CDR1 SGHKS and CDR2 YYEKEE (reference sequence). CDR3 in amino acids: CASSLVWADYGYTF. The CDR3 DNA reads as TGTGCCAGCAGCTTGGTTTGGGCGGATTATGGCTACACCTTC.

Many counts were recorded for this clonotype. J is TRBJ1-5 and V is TRBV27; D might be TRBD1 (5 bases). The germline V gene has CDR1 MNHEY and CDR2 SMNVEV (reference sequence). Trimming took 2 bases from V and 3 from J, leaving 8 bases between them. The CDR3 is 14 residues long. The CDR3 reads CASSLQGNNQPQHF. The CDR3 coding sequence is TGTGCCAGCAGTTTACAGGGCAACAATCAGCCCCAGCATTTT.

This clonotype has a count of ten or more. The CDR3 nucleotides are TGTGCCACCAGTGATCGAAGGGCCCAAGAGACCCAGTACTTC. It codes for CATSDRRAQETQYF. The chain recombines TRBV24-1 with TRBJ2-5, with unresolved D. The CDR3 extends over 14 amino acids. Per germline, CDR1 KGHDR and CDR2 SFDVKD. V was clipped by 3 bases and J by 1 base, with 8 bases between them.

This chain links TRBV6-2 or TRBV6-3 with TRBJ2-1, with D possibly TRBD2 on 5 matching bases. The CDR3 has 12 residues. Germline values: CDR1 MNHEY, CDR2 SVGEGT. V gave up 8 bases and J gave up 7 bases, with 12 bases separating them. CDR3 in DNA: TGTGCCAGCGGACTTTCGTGGAATGAGCAGTTCTTC. Its translation is CASGLSWNEQFF.

In its sample, this clonotype was seen a few times. J is TRBJ2-3 and V is TRBV11-2; possibly TRBD1 or TRBD2 for D (5 bases each). The V end lost 3 bases, the J end lost 1 base, and 17 bases lay between the germline ends. The CDR3 length is 17 residues. The germline gives CDR1 SGHAT, CDR2 FQNNGV. CDR3 DNA: TGTGCCAGCAGCTTGGGCTTTCGGGGACCGGGCACAGATACGCAGTATTTT. This encodes CASSLGFRGPGTDTQYF.

This clonotype was detected many times. V usage is TRBV2 and J usage is TRBJ2-1, with 10 bases that match TRBD2. V was clipped by 0 bases and J by 15 bases; unmatched bases: 2. The CDR3 spans 12 residues. Germline assignment: CDR1 SNHLY and CDR2 FYNNEI. The CDR3 protein is CASSEALAGRFF. The CDR3 DNA reads as TGTGCCAGCAGTGAAGCACTAGCGGGAAGGTTCTTC.

This clonotype was seen a handful of times. The rearrangement links TRBV5-4 to TRBJ1-2, with TRBD1 as a possible D gene (6 bases). CDR3 size: 15 residues. The V gene's germline CDR1 is SGHNT and CDR2 YYREEE (reference sequence). V lost 5 bases to trimming and J lost 0 bases, with 14 bases between them. The CDR3 here is CASRSARTANYGYTF. In nucleotides, the CDR3 is TGTGCCAGCAGATCCGCCCGGACAGCTAACTATGGCTACACCTTC.

This sequence joins TRBV11-2 and TRBJ2-3, with 10 bases matching TRBD1. The CDR3 loop spans 12 amino acids. Germline values: CDR1 SGHAT, CDR2 FQNNGV. The trim removed 0 bases at V and 14 bases at J, leaving 2 bases unmatched. In nucleotides, the CDR3 is TGTGCCAGCAGCTTAGAGGGACAGGGGCCGTATTTT. Protein: CASSLEGQGPYF.

This clonotype was seen more than once but under ten times. V and J are TRBV28 and TRBJ1-4; no firm D call. The V end was cut by 5 bases, the J end by 7 bases, with 11 bases between. The CDR3 totals 13 residues. Germline assignment: CDR1 MDHEN and CDR2 SYDVKM. DNA for the CDR3: TGTGCCAGCAGTATGAGGGCGAGTGAAAAACTGTTTTTT. Amino acid sequence: CASSMRASEKLFF.

The gene calls are TRBV19 and TRBJ2-1, with 9 bases aligning to TRBD2. With 1 base clipped from V and 0 bases from J, the junction kept 4 bases outside the gene matches. In germline, CDR1 is LNHDA, CDR2 SQIVND (reference sequence). This CDR3 contains 17 residues. This chain's CDR3 is CASSIGASGASYNEQFF. The CDR3 region has the DNA TGTGCCAGTAGTATAGGGGCTAGCGGGGCCTCCTACAATGAGCAGTTCTTC. Filled out from reference TRBV19 and TRBJ2-1, the complete variable domain reads DGGITQSPKYLFRKEGQNVTLSCEQNLNHDAMYWYRQDPGQGLRLIYYSQIVNDFQKGDIAEGYSVSREKKESFPLTVTSAQKNPTAFYLCASSIGASGASYNEQFFGPGTRLTVL.

This clonotype was seen ten or more times. The chain couples TRBV7-2 to TRBJ2-2, with 9 positions matching TRBD2. J gave up 7 bases and V 1 base, and 7 bases lay outside the gene matches. The CDR3 length is 16 residues. Germline loops: CDR1 SGHTA, CDR2 FQGNSA. The CDR3 here is CASSLVAGGPFGELFF. The CDR3 DNA is TGTGCCAGCAGCTTAGTGGCGGGAGGGCCCTTCGGGGAGCTGTTTTTT. The variable domain in full, completed from reference TRBV7-2 and TRBJ2-2, reads GAGVSQSPSNKVTEKGKDVELRCDPISGHTALYWYRQSLGQGLEFLIYFQGNSAPDKSGLPSDRFSAERTGGSVSTLTIQRTQQEDSAVYLCASSLVAGGPFGELFFGEGSRLTVL.

At least ten counts were recorded for this clonotype. This sequence joins TRBV12-3 or TRBV12-4 and TRBJ1-5; D might be TRBD1 (6 bases). The V end lost 1 base, the J end lost 4 bases, and 11 bases lay between the germline ends. This CDR3 contains 15 residues. The CDR3 here is CASSLGGARNQPQHF. The CDR3 bases are TGTGCCAGCAGTTTAGGGGGGGCGCGAAATCAGCCCCAGCATTTT.

This clonotype was observed a handful of times. The rearrangement uses TRBV28 and TRBJ2-1; weak D call: TRBD2 (6 bases). Trimming removed 6 bases from V and 6 bases from J, with 18 bases in between. Germline V lookup: CDR1 MDHEN, CDR2 SYDVKM. The CDR3 totals 15 residues. The CDR3 region is CASRIPGLSVNEQFF. CDR3 nucleotides: TGTGCCAGCAGAATCCCGGGACTTAGCGTCAATGAGCAGTTCTTC.

V usage is TRBV5-6 and J usage is TRBJ1-4; a weak D match, TRBD1 (6 bases). V dropped 2 bases and J dropped 8 bases, with 16 bases sitting between them. Germline CDR1 and CDR2: SGHDT and YYEEEE. The CDR3 loop spans 15 amino acids. CDR3 in DNA: TGTGCCAGCAGCTTCCCAGGGGCTGGAGGGGAAAAACTGTTTTTT. Amino acid sequence: CASSFPGAGGEKLFF.

The table lists this clonotype with many counts. The CDR3 bases are TGTGCCAGCAGGGACCAAGGGGTGGATGGCTACACCTTC. This translates into CASRDQGVDGYTF. The rearrangement links TRBV12-3 or TRBV12-4 to TRBJ1-2; TRBD1 might be the D (5 bases). The CDR3 runs to 13 residues. V lost 6 bases, J lost 6 bases, and 14 bases lay in between.

This clonotype was found many times. The rearrangement uses TRBV7-9 and TRBJ2-1, with TRBD1 as a possible D gene (6 bases). V lost 6 bases and J lost 4, with 16 bases in between. The CDR3 spans 15 residues. Germline V gene data show CDR1 as SEHNR and CDR2 as FQNEAQ (reference sequence). This CDR3 is CASSPRGGSYNEQFF. In DNA, the CDR3 is TGTGCCAGCAGTCCCAGGGGCGGGTCTTACAATGAGCAGTTCTTC.

This clonotype has more than one count but fewer than ten. V gene TRBV2 combines with J gene TRBJ2-1; a weak D match, TRBD1 (5 bases). Trimming pared 7 bases from V and 5 bases from J, leaving 9 bases between. CDR1 is SNHLY, CDR2 FYNNEI, per germline. The CDR3 runs to 12 residues. Here the CDR3 reads CASTGLDNEQFF. CDR3 in DNA: TGTGCCAGCACAGGGCTGGACAATGAGCAGTTCTTC.

The chain links TRBV12-3 or TRBV12-4 to TRBJ1-6, with D perhaps TRBD1 (6 bases). V lost 6 bases, J lost 12 bases, and 21 bases lay in between. The CDR3 is 15 amino acids. The CDR3 is CASSIAGGASGPLHF. CDR3 nucleotide sequence: TGTGCCAGCAGCATAGCCGGGGGCGCGTCGGGACCCCTCCACTTT.

In this sample, this clonotype turned up a few times. The chain carries TRBV6-5 and TRBJ2-3; 10 bases line up with TRBD2. From germline, CDR1 is MNHEY and CDR2 SVGAGI. The CDR3 covers 16 residues. Germline trimming cut 1 base from V and 5 bases from J; bases unmatched to any gene: 6. CDR3 nucleotide sequence: TGTGCCAGCAGTTACTACTCCCTAGCGGGAGAAGATACGCAGTATTTT. Its protein is CASSYYSLAGEDTQYF.

This clonotype was counted only a few times. CDR3 loop: CSATRQGAETQYF. Here the CDR3 DNA reads TGCAGTGCTACCCGACAGGGGGCCGAGACCCAGTACTTC. The gene calls are TRBV20-1 and TRBJ2-5; 10 bases match TRBD1. V gave up 4 bases and J gave up 5 bases; unmatched junction bases: 4. CDR1 is DFQATT, CDR2 SNEGSKA, per germline (reference sequence). The CDR3 sequence is 13 residues long.

V is TRBV12-3 or TRBV12-4 and J is TRBJ1-5; 8 positions agree with TRBD1. The CDR3 sequence is 16 residues long. Unmatched junction bases numbered 9, after V lost 5 bases and J lost 3 bases. In DNA form, the CDR3 reads TGTGCCAGCAGTCCCCAGACAGGGGTAATCAATCAGCCCCAGCATTTT. It yields the protein CASSPQTGVINQPQHF.

This clonotype was counted at least ten times. The rearrangement joins TRBV11-2 to TRBJ2-3, with 7 bases lining up with TRBD2. Germline trimming cut 2 bases from V and 1 base from J; bases unmatched to any gene: 3. Per the germline V gene, CDR1 is SGHAT and CDR2 is FQNNGV. This CDR3 is built from 15 residues. CDR3 protein: CASSLRAGGTDTQYF. The CDR3, as DNA: TGTGCCAGCAGCTTAAGGGCGGGAGGCACAGATACGCAGTATTTT.